This T cell receptor (beta chain) was found in a study of early T cells in non-severe SARS-CoV-2 infection. At the level of the study: The chains were unpaired, and the sequenced material was bulk RNA from unsorted whole blood.

Trimming removed 8 bases from V and 0 bases from J; junction bases left unmatched: 19. Germline CDR1 and CDR2: MNHNS and SASEGT. This CDR3 region has 20 residues. Separate cDNA molecules each had unique molecular identifiers attached to them. TCRdb re-called the 5' RACE reads with MiXCR, one entry per CDR3 protein. Altogether some 50,000 distinct CDR3 sequences are present, approximately 10% being singletons, with the ten largest covering roughly 4%. This clonotype was recorded many times. The chain joins TRBV6-1 to TRBJ1-5; 10 bases line up with TRBD1. Sequencing input: whole blood. This receptor was taken from an adult who was a healthcare worker with PCR-confirmed SARS-CoV-2 infection or an uninfected control (not recorded which). CDR3 nucleotide sequence: TGTGCCAGCGACGACCGGACCGAGACAGGGGGCCTTTATAGCAATCAGCCCCAGCATTTT. Translating it yields CASDDRTETGGLYSNQPQHF.